The text below deals with one T cell receptor beta chain. The CDR3 is 15 residues long. With 0 bases clipped from V and 6 bases from J, the junction kept 5 bases outside the gene matches. The germline V gene has CDR1 LNHNV and CDR2 YYDKDF (reference sequence). This specimen belongs to a study of blood T cell repertoires in COVID-19. In the study overall: Samples of COVID-19 (acute and convalescent) were obtained from the United States, Italy and Spain. The cDNA or gDNA used as material had been derived from T cells, B-cell-depleted T cells, or PBMCs.

Original methodology: The assay estimated nucleated cells by amplifying reference gene primers. The method was immunoSEQ multiplex PCR; TCRdb's version includes in-frame clones alone and lacks a portion of them. That table supplies the V and J calls and clone size; D and trimming were determined from the DNA. The profile shows about 230,000 clones, 83% of them singletons. V gene TRBV15 combines with J gene TRBJ1-2, with TRBD1 matching 9 bases. Material for sequencing was peripheral blood. This TCR was sampled from a woman aged 70-85 years with active or convalescent COVID-19. The CDR3 bases are TGTGCCACCAGCAGAGATCAGGGACAGGGTAATGGCTACACCTTC. Translating it yields CATSRDQGQGNGYTF. Combining the CDR3 with reference TRBV15 and TRBJ1-2 gives the whole variable domain DAMVIQNPRYQVTQFGKPVTLSCSQTLNHNVMYWYQQKSSQAPKLLFHYYDKDFNNEADTPDNFQSRRPNTSFCFLDIRSPGLGDTAMYLCATSRDQGQGNGYTFGSGTRLTVV.